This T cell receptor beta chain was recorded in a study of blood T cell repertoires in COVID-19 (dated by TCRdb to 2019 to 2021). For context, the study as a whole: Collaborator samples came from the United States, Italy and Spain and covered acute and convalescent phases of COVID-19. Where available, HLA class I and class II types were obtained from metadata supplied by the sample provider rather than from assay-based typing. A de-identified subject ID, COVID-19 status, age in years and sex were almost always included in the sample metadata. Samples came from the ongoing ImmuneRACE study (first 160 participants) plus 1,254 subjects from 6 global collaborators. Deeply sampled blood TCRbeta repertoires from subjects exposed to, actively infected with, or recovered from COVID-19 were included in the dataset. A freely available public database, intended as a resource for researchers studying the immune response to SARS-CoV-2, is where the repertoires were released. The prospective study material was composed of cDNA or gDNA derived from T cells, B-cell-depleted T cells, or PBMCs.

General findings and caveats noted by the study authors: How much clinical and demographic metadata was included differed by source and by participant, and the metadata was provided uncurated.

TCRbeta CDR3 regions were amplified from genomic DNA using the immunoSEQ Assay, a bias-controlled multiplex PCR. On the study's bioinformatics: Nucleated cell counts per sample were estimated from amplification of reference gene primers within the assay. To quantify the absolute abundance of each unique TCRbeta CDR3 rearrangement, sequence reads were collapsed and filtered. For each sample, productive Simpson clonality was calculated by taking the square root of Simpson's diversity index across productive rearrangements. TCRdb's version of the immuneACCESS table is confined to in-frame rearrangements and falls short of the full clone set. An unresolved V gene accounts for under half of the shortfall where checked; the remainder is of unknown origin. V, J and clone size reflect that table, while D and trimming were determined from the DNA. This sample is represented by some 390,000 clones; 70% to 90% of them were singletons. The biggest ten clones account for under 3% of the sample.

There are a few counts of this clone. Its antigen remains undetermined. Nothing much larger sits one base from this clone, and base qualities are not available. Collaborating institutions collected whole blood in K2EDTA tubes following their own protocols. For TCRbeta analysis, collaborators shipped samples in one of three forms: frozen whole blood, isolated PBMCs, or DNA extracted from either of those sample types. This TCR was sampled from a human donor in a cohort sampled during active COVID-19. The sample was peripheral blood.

The sequenced DNA is TGTGCCAGTAGTATGTCCGGGACAGGGGCGCAAGAGCAGTACTTC. This encodes CASSMSGTGAQEQYF. The sequence is built from TRBV19 and TRBJ2-7; 10 bases in the junction line up with TRBD1. CDR1 and CDR2, per the germline V gene (reference sequence), are LNHDA and SQIVND. V has 3 bases trimmed and J has 7 bases trimmed; junction bases matching no gene number 9. The CDR3 runs 15 amino acids, cysteine and phenylalanine included. Only the CDR3 region is kept as DNA, spanning 45 bases read in frame from base 1.